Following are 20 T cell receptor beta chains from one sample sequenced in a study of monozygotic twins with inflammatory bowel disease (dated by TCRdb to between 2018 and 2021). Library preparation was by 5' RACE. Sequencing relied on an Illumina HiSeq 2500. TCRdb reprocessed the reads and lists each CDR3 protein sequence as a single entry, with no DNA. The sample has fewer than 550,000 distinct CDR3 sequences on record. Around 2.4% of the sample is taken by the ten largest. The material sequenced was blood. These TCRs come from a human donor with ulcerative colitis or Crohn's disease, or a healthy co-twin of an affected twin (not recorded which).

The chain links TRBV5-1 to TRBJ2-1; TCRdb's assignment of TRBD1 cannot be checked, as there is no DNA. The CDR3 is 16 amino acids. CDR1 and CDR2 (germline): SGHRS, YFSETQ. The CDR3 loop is CASSPELQGPYNEQFF.

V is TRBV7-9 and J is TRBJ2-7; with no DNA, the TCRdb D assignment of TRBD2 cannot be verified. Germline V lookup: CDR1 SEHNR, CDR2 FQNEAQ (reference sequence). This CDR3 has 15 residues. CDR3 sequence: CASSRSEGPIYEQYF. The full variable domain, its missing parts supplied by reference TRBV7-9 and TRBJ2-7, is DTGVSQNPRHKITKRGQNVTFRCDPISEHNRLYWYRQTLGQGPEFLTYFQNEAQLEKSRLLSDRFSAERPKGSFSTLEIQRTEQGDSAMYLCASSRSEGPIYEQYFGPGTRLTVT.

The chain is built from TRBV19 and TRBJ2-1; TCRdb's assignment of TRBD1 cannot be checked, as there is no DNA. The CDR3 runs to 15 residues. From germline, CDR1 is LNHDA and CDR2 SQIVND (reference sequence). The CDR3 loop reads CASSMEGLKDSEQFF. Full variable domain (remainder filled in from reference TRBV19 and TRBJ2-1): DGGITQSPKYLFRKEGQNVTLSCEQNLNHDAMYWYRQDPGQGLRLIYYSQIVNDFQKGDIAEGYSVSREKKESFPLTVTSAQKNPTAFYLCASSMEGLKDSEQFFGPGTRLTVL.

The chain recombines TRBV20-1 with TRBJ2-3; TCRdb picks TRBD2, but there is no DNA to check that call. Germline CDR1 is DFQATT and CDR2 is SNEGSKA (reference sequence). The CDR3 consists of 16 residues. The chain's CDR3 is CSATGGTSGSTDTQYF.

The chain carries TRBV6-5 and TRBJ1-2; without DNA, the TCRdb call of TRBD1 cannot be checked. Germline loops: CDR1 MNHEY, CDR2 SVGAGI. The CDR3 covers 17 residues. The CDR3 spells CASSLTSMGQSIGGYTF.

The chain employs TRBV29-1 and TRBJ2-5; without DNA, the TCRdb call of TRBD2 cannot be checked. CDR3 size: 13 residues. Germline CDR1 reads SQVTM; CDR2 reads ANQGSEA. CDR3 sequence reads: CSVGAGGRETQYF.

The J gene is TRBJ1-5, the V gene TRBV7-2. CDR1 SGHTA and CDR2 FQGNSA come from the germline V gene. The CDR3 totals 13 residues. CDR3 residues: CASSFGKGQPQHF.

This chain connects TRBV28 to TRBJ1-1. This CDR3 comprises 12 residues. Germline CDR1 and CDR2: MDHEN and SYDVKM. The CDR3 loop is CASSLIRTEAFF.

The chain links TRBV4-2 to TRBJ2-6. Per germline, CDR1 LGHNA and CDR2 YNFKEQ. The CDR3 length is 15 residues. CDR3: CASSLGFSGANVLTF.

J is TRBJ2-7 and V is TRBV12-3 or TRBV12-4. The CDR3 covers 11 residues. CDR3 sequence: CASSPREEQYF.

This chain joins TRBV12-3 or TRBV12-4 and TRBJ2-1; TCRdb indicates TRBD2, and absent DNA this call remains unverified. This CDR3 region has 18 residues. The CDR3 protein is CASSAGTGASGTYNEQFF.

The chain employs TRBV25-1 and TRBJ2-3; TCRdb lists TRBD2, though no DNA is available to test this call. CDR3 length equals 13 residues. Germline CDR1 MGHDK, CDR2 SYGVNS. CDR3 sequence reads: CASSWLAGDTQYF. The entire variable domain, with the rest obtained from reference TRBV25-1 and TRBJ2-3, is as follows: EADIYQTPRYLVIGTGKKITLECSQTMGHDKMYWYQQDPGMELHLIHYSYGVNSTEKGDLSSESTVSRIRTEHFPLTLESARPSHTSQYLCASSWLAGDTQYFGPGTRLTVL.

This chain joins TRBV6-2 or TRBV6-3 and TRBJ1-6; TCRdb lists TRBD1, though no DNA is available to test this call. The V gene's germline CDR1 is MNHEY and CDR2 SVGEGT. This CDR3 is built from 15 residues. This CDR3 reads CASSTKDRANSPLHF.

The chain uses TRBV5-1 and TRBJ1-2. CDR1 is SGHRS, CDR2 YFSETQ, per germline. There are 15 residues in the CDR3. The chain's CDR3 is CASSYFPQSNYGYTF.

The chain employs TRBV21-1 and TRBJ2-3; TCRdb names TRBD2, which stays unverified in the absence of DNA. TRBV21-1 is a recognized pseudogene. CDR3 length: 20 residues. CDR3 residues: CASSNTRWWLEKARTDTQYF.

CDR3 residues: CASSKGDRVGNQPQHF. The chain uses TRBV7-9 and TRBJ1-5; the TCRdb call, TRBD1, lacks DNA for checking. In germline, CDR1 is SEHNR, CDR2 FQNEAQ (reference sequence). This CDR3 is built from 16 residues. Using reference TRBV7-9 and TRBJ1-5 for the parts outside the CDR3, the full variable domain is DTGVSQNPRHKITKRGQNVTFRCDPISEHNRLYWYRQTLGQGPEFLTYFQNEAQLEKSRLLSDRFSAERPKGSFSTLEIQRTEQGDSAMYLCASSKGDRVGNQPQHFGDGTRLSIL.

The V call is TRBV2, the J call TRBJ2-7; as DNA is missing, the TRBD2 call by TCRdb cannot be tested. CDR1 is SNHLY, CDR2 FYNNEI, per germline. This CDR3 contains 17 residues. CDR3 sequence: CASMGLSVAASSYEQYF. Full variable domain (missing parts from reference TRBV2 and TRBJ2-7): EPEVTQTPSHQVTQMGQEVILRCVPISNHLYFYWYRQILGQKVEFLVSFYNNEISEKSEIFDDQFSVERPDGSNFTLKIRSTKLEDSAMYFCASMGLSVAASSYEQYFGPGTRLTVT.

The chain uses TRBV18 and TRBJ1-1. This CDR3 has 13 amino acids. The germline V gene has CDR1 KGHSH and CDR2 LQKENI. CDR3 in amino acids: CASSPEDWAEAFF.

The CDR3 reads CASSTDLTEAFF. The V call is TRBV18, the J call TRBJ1-1. The CDR3 spans 12 residues. Germline CDR1 KGHSH, CDR2 LQKENI.

CDR3 in amino acids: CATSRVQGQGSPLHF. The rearrangement joins TRBV15 to TRBJ1-6; TCRdb returns TRBD1, unconfirmable since there is no DNA. CDR1 LNHNV and CDR2 YYDKDF come from the germline V gene (reference sequence). The CDR3 is 15 residues long.